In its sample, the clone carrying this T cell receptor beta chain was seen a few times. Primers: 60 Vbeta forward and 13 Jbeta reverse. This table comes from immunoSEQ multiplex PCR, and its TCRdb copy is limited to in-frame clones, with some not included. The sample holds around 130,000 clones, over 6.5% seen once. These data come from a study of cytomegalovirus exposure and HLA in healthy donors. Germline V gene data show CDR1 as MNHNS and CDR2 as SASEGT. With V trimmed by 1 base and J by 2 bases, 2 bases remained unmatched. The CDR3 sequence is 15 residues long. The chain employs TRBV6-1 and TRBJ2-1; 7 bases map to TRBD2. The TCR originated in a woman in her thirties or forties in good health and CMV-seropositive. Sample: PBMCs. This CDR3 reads CASSEGSGTYNEQFF. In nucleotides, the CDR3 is TGTGCCAGCAGTGAAGGCAGCGGGACCTACAATGAGCAGTTCTTC.